The clone carrying this T cell receptor beta chain was recorded only once. From 500 ng total RNA, TCR beta cDNA was generated with a primer in the constant region. Libraries covering TCR beta were generated through three nested multiplex PCR rounds (using a slightly modified ARM-PCR). A C-beta reverse primer was combined with TRBV1-TRBV30 forward primers in the first two PCR rounds, and each round had 10 cycles. TCRdb called the multiplex PCR reads again in MiXCR, with one record for every CDR3 protein. Among hundreds of thousands of distinct CDR3 sequences listed, 65% were seen once. This entry comes from a study of tumor-infiltrating lymphocytes in primary liver carcinoma. Germline V gene data show CDR1 as SGHAT and CDR2 as FQNNGV. The CDR3 contains 16 residues. V dropped 7 bases and J dropped 10; count of bases not matched to a gene: 18. For blood RNA, unsorted whole blood served as the source, and germline DNA was extracted too.

Material for sequencing was peripheral blood. This sequence was found in a man aged 35 to 55 with primary liver carcinoma and hepatitis B virus infection. This chain links TRBV11-2 with TRBJ2-1; TRBD2 agrees at 8 bases. CDR3 nucleotides: TGTGCCAGCAACTCTGGGACTGGCGGGGGGCACCGGGAGCAGTTCTTC. It yields the protein CASNSGTGGGHREQFF.